The sequence of this T cell receptor (beta chain) was determined in a study of shared clonotypes between healthy human individuals. Whole-study context: The composition of the donors was two women and three men aged 18 to 49.

CDR1 and CDR2 from the germline V gene are SGHTA and FQGTGA. This CDR3 has 15 amino acids. Germline trimming cut 1 base from V and 7 bases from J; bases unmatched to any gene: 5. Sequenced by immunoSEQ multiplex PCR; TCRdb stores in-frame clones only, minus some. Of about 2.3 million clones in the sample, approximately 93% are singletons; the top ten hold 0.39%. This sequence joins TRBV7-3 and TRBJ2-2; 8 nucleotides align to TRBD1. The sample taken for sequencing was naive CD4+ T cells from PBMCs. Subset indicated: CD45RA+ positively selected. The sequence was collected from a man aged 18-30 years in good health. Some clones in this sample may be carry-over from other donors' samples. The CDR3 loop reads CASSLRAGGIGELFF. The DNA of the CDR3 is TGTGCCAGCAGCTTAAGAGCAGGGGGCATCGGGGAGCTGTTTTTT.